A selection of T cell receptor beta chains follows, all from one sample in a study of T cell changes during pregnancy in multiple sclerosis. Clones were read by immunoSEQ multiplex PCR, and TCRdb kept only the in-frame ones, dropping some. This table holds under 90,000 clones, about 92% found once. The sample here was peripheral blood, taken in the second trimester of pregnancy. These receptors came from a female donor in good health, enrolled as a control in a pregnancy study. Both conserved end residues are part of each CDR3. Rows may omit the clone size; those that give it use once, few, many or a size class.

v_call	clone_size	j_call	cdr3_aa
TRBV7-9	-	TRBJ1-5	CASSTGTNQPQHF
TRBV9	-	TRBJ2-5	CASSVGLATQETQYF
TRBV2	once	TRBJ2-7	CASSPGQGRSYEQYF
TRBV18	-	TRBJ2-5	CASSSSGWETQYF
TRBV13	-	TRBJ2-7	CASSLFEGEHDEQYF
TRBV2	-	TRBJ2-7	CASLTGTGSYEQYF
TRBV28	-	TRBJ2-1	CASTTGTSGYNEQFF
TRBV5-4	-	TRBJ2-2	CASSFNPTGELFF
TRBV10-1	once	TRBJ1-3	CASSDGILSGNTIYF
TRBV29-1	once	TRBJ1-2	CSVGGQVIGYTF
TRBV15	-	TRBJ2-3	CATSRVGGLAGAADTQYF
TRBV29-1	-	TRBJ1-3	CSVASQGAPRGTIYF
TRBV2	-	TRBJ2-7	CASRTGTSGHEQYF
TRBV10-1	once	TRBJ2-3	CASSERQDGTDTQYF
TRBV11-2	-	TRBJ1-5	CASSRTGGPMQPQHF
TRBV9	few	TRBJ2-3	CASSFRLEADTQYF
TRBV5-1	once	TRBJ2-1	CASSLGAGEAYNEQFF
TRBV5-6	-	TRBJ2-1	CASSLDGRGYNEQFF
TRBV6-5	-	TRBJ1-6	CASRQAGNSPLHF
TRBV6-1	-	TRBJ2-7	CASSERASGSYEQYF
TRBV6-5	-	TRBJ2-7	CASSYGGIHEQYF
TRBV10-2	-	TRBJ2-1	CASSESTQGTSEFF
TRBV5-6	-	TRBJ2-7	CASSLQSTYEQYF
TRBV7-9	-	TRBJ2-3	CASSLTLGASGSTDTQYF
TRBV11-1	-	TRBJ2-1	CASSPRSKLNNEQFF
TRBV19	-	TRBJ2-2	CASSIKRGRGTGELFF
TRBV5-1	once	TRBJ2-7	CASSLEQGGGGYEQYF
TRBV30	-	TRBJ1-2	CASAGEEVYGYTF